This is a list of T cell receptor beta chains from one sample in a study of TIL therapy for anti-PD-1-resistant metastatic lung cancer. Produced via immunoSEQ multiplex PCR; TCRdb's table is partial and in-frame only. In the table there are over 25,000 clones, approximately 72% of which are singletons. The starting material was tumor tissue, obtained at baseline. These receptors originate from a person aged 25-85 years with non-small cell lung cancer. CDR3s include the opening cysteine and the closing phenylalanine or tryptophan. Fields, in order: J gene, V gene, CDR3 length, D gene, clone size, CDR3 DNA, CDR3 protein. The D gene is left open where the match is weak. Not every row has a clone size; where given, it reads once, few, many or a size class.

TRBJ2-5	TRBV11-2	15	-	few	TGTGCCAGCAGCTTAGTGGTGGGAGTGAGAGAGACCCAGTACTTC	CASSLVVGVRETQYF
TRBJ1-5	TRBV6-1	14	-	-	TGTGCCAGCCGGGGTTCTCTTAGCAATCAGCCCCAGCATTTT	CASRGSLSNQPQHF
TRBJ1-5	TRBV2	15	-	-	TGTGCCAGCAGTGAAAGATGGCAGCGGGATCAGCCCCAGCATTTT	CASSERWQRDQPQHF
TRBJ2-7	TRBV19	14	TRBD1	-	TGTGCCAGTAGAAACAGACAGGGGCGCTACGAGCAGTACTTC	CASRNRQGRYEQYF
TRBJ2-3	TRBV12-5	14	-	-	TGTGCTAGTGGTTTGGAACTGGCCGCAGATACGCAGTATTTT	CASGLELAADTQYF
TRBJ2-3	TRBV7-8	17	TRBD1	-	TGTGCCAGCAGCATATACCAGCGACAGGGGGCCACAGATACGCAGTATTTT	CASSIYQRQGATDTQYF
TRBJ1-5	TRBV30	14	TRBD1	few	TGTGCCTGGAGTGTACTCAGGGGGAATCAGCCCCAGCATTTT	CAWSVLRGNQPQHF
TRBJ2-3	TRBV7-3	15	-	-	TGTGCCAGCAGCTTAGGGCTCGCCACAATAGATACGCAGTATTTT	CASSLGLATIDTQYF
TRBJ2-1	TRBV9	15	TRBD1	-	TGTGCCAGCAGCGTAGCGGGACAGCCAAACAATGAGCAGTTCTTC	CASSVAGQPNNEQFF
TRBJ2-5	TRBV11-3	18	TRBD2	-	TGTGCCAGCAGCTTAGATTGGTACCAGCGGGGGGTGGAGGAGACCCAGTACTTC	CASSLDWYQRGVEETQYF
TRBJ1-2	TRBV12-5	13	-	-	TGTGCTAGTGGTTTGGACAGGGTATATGGCTACACCTTC	CASGLDRVYGYTF
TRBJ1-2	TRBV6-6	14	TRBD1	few	TGTGCCAGCAGCCCCCAGGGGGGTAGGTATGGCTACACCTTC	CASSPQGGRYGYTF
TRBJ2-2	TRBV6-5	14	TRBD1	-	TGTGCCAGCAACCTGATTCAGGGGGCCGGGGAGCTGTTTTTT	CASNLIQGAGELFF
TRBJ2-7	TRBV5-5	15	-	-	TGTGCCAGCAGCTTGATCGCCAGGGCCTCCTACGAGCAGTACTTC	CASSLIARASYEQYF
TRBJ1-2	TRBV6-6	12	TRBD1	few	TGTGCCAGCAGTTACTACAGGGGAGGCTACACCTTC	CASSYYRGGYTF
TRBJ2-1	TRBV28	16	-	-	TGTGCCAGCAGTCGTCCAGATCTCGAAATCTACAATGAGCAGTTCTTC	CASSRPDLEIYNEQFF
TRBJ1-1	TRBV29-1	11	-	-	TGCAGTGGGGGCCTGGACACTGAAGCTTTCTTT	CSGGLDTEAFF
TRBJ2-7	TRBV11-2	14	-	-	TGTGCCAGCAGCTGGGACCCGGGGGCTAACGAGCAGTACTTC	CASSWDPGANEQYF
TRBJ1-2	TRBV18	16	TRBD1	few	TGTGCCAGCTCACGACAGGACAGGGGTAGCCAAAATGGCTACACCTTC	CASSRQDRGSQNGYTF
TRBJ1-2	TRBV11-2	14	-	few	TGTGCCAGCAGGCCGCTATTGTCCCCCTATGGCTACACCTTC	CASRPLLSPYGYTF
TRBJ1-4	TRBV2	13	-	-	TGTGCCAGCAGCCCACAACAGGGTTCTTTCCTGTTTTTT	CASSPQQGSFLFF
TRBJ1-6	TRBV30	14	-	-	TGTGCCTGGAGTAAAACCGGTCGTAATTCACCCCTCCACTTT	CAWSKTGRNSPLHF
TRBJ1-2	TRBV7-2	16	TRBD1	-	TGTGCCAGCAGCTTAGCCCTGGACAGGGCGATCTATGGCTACACCTTC	CASSLALDRAIYGYTF
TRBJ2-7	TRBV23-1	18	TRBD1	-	TGCGCCAGCAGTCAATCGCTGGATCAGAGTTACGGGACAGGGGGTGTATGGTTC	CASSQSLDQSYGTGGVWF
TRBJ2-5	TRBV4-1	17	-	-	TGCGCCAGCAGCCAAGATAGAGGGGGGCCCACTCTAGAGACCCAGTACTTC	CASSQDRGGPTLETQYF
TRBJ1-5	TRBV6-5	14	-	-	TGTGCCAGCAGCCCCTGGTTAGAATCTCAGCCCCAGCATTTT	CASSPWLESQPQHF
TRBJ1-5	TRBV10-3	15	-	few	TGTGCCATCAGTGAGTCAGGGGTCGGCAATCAGCCCCAGCATTTT	CAISESGVGNQPQHF
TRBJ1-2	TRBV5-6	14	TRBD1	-	TGTGCCAGCAGCTTCACCGGGCCAGGGGGCTTCTACACCTTC	CASSFTGPGGFYTF
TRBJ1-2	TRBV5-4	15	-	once	TGTGCCAGCAGCTTGGAAGGGGGGCGCAGCTATGGCTACACCTTC	CASSLEGGRSYGYTF
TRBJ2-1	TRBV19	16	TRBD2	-	TGTGCCAGTAGTATTTTTGCTACGGGGGGAAACAATGAGCAGTTCTTC	CASSIFATGGNNEQFF
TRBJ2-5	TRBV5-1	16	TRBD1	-	TGCGCCAGCAGCATCGACAGGGGGCCGTCCCAAGAGACCCAGTACTTC	CASSIDRGPSQETQYF
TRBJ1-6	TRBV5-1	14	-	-	TGCGCCAGCAGCCCCGGGCAGGCTAATTCACCCCTCCACTTT	CASSPGQANSPLHF
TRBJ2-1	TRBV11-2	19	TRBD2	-	TGTGCCAGCAGCCCTAGAACTAGCGGGGGGGCATTTTCCTACAATGAGCAGTTCTTC	CASSPRTSGGAFSYNEQFF
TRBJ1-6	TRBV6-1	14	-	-	TGTGCCAGCAGTGTCCGGGGGAATTTATCCCCCCTCCACTTT	CASSVRGNLSPLHF
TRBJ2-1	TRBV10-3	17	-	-	TGTGCCATCAGTGAGTACGGTCGAAGCGGGCCATACAATGAGCAGTTCTTC	CAISEYGRSGPYNEQFF
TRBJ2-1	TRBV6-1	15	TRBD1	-	TGTGCCAGCAGTGAACAGGGGGCCTCCTACAATGAGCAGTTCTTC	CASSEQGASYNEQFF
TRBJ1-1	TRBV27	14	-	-	TGTGCCAGCAGTTTACACACAGGGAGGACTGAAGCTTTCTTT	CASSLHTGRTEAFF
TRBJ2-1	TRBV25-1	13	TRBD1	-	TGTGCCAGCAGTGCCAGGGGGCGCGATGAGCAGTTCTTC	CASSARGRDEQFF